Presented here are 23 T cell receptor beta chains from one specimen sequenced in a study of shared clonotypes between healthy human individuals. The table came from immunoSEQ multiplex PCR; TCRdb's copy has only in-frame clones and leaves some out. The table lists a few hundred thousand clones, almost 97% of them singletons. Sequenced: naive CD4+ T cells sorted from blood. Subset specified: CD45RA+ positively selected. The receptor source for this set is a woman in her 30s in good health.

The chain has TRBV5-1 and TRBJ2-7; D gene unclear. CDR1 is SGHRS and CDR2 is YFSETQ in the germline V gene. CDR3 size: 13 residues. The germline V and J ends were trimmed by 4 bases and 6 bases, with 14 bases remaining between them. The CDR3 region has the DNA TGCGCCAGCAGCCCATCTGAGCGTTTCGAGCAGTACTTC. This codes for CASSPSERFEQYF.

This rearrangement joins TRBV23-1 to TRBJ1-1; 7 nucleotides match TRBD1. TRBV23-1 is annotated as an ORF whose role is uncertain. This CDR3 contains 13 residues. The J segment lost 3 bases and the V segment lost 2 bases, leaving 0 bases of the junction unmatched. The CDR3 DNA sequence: TGCGCCAGCAGTCAAAGGGGGCACACTGAAGCTTTCTTT. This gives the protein CASSQRGHTEAFF.

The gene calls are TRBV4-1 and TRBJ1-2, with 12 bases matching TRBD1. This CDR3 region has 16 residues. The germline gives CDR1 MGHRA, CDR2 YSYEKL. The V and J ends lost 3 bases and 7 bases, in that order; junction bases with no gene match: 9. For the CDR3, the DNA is TGCGCCAGCAGCCAGAGGATAGGGACAGGGGGCTCTGGCTACACCTTC. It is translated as CASSQRIGTGGSGYTF.

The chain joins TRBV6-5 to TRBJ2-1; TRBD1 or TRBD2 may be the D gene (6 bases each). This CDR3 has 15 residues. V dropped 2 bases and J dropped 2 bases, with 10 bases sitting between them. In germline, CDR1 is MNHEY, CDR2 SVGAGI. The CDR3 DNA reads TGTGCCAGCAGTTACCGGGGGCAACCCTACAATGAGCAGTTCTTC. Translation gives CASSYRGQPYNEQFF.

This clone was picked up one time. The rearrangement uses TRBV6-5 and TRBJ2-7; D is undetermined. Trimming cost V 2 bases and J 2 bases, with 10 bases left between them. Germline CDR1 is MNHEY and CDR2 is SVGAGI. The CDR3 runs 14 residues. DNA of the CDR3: TGTGCCAGCAGTTACGCCCAGGCGACCTACGAGCAGTACTTC. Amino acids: CASSYAQATYEQYF.

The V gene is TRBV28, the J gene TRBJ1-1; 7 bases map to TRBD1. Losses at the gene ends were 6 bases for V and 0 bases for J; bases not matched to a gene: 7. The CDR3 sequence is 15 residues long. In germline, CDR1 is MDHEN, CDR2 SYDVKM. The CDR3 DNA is TGTGCCAGCAGGGTGGCAGGGGGTATGAACACTGAAGCTTTCTTT. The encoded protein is CASRVAGGMNTEAFF.

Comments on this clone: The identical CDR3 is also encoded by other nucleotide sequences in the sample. CDR3 sequence: CASSLGSGNTIYF. The CDR3 nucleotides read TGCGCCAGCAGCTTGGGATCTGGAAACACCATATATTTT. The V call is TRBV5-1, the J call TRBJ1-3, with D unclear. Germline CDR1 reads SGHRS; CDR2 reads YFSETQ. V was shortened by 0 bases and J by 1 base, with 2 bases between the two germline ends. This CDR3 has 13 residues. The full variable domain, with the rest looked up from reference TRBV5-1 and TRBJ1-3, is KAGVTQTPRYLIKTRGQQVTLSCSPISGHRSVSWYQQTPGQGLQFLFEYFSETQRNKGNFPGRFSGRQFSNSRSEMNVSTLELGDSALYLCASSLGSGNTIYFGEGSWLTVV.

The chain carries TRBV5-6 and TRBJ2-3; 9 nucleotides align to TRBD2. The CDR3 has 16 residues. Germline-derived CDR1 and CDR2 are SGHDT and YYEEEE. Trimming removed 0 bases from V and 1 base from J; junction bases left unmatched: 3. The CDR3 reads CASSLGAGGGTDTQYF. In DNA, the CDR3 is TGTGCCAGCAGCTTGGGGGCGGGAGGGGGCACAGATACGCAGTATTTT.

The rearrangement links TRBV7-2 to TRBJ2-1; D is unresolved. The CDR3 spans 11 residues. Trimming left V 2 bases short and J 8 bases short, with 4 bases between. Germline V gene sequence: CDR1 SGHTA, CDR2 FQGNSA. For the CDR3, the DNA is TGTGCCAGCAGCTTAACTTATGAGCAGTTCTTC. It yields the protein CASSLTYEQFF.

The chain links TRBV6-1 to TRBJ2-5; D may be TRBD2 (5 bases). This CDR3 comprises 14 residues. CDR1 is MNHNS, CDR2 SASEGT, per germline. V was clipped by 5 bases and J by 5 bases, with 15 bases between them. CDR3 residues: CASSWTLPGETQYF. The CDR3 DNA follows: TGTGCCAGCAGTTGGACCCTCCCGGGGGAGACCCAGTACTTC.

CDR3 region: CASSPPHMNTEAFF. The CDR3 nucleotides are TGTGCCAGCTCGCCCCCCCATATGAACACTGAAGCTTTCTTT. The chain carries TRBV18 and TRBJ1-1; D gene ambiguous. CDR1 and CDR2 from the germline V gene are KGHSH and LQKENI. The ends were cut back, 6 bases at V and 0 bases at J, with 11 bases in the middle. This CDR3 spans 14 amino acids.

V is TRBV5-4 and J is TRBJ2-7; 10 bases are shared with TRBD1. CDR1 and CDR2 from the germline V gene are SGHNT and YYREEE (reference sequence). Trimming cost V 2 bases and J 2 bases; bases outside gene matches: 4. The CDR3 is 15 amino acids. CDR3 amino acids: CASSLPGQGTYEQYF. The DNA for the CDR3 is TGTGCCAGCAGCTTACCGGGACAGGGGACCTACGAGCAGTACTTC. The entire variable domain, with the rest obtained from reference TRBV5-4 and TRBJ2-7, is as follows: ETGVTQSPTHLIKTRGQQVTLRCSSQSGHNTVSWYQQALGQGPQFIFQYYREEENGRGNFPPRFSGLQFPNYSSELNVNALELDDSALYLCASSLPGQGTYEQYFGPGTRLTVT.

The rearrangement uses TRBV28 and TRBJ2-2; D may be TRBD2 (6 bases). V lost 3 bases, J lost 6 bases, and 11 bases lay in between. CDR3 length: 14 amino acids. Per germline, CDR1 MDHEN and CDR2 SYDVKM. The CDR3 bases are TGTGCCAGCAGTTTCGGGACTCATGCCGGGGAGCTGTTTTTT. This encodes CASSFGTHAGELFF.

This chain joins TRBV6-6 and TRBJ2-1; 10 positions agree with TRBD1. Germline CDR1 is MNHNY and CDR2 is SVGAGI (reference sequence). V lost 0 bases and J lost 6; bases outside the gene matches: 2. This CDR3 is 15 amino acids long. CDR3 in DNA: TGTGCCAGCAGTTACTCGCGGACAGGGGGCAATGAGCAGTTCTTC. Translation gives CASSYSRTGGNEQFF.

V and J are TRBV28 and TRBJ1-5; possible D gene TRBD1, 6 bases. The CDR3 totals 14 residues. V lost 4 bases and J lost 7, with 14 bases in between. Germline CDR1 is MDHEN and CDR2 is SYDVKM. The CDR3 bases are TGTGCCAGCAGTTCCGGGGGCGGGGGGCAGCCCCAGCATTTT. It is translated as CASSSGGGGQPQHF.

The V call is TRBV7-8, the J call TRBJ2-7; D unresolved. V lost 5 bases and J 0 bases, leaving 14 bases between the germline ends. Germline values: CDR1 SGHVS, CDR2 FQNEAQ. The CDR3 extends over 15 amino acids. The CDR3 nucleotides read TGTGCCAGCAGCCGGGCGTCCGGTTACTCCTACGAGCAGTACTTC. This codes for CASSRASGYSYEQYF.

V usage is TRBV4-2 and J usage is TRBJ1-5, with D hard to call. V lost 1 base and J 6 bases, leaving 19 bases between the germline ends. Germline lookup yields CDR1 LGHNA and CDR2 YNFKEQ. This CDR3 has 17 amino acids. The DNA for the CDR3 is TGTGCCAGCAGCCAAGTAGCGACGTTTACCCCCCTTCAGCCCCAGCATTTT. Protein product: CASSQVATFTPLQPQHF.

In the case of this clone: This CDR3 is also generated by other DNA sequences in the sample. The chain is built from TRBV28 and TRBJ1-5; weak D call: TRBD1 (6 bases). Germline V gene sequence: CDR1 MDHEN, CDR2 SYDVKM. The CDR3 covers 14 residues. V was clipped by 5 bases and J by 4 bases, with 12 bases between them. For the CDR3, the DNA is TGTGCCAGCAGTAGCGGACAGTTAAATCAGCCCCAGCATTTT. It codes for CASSSGQLNQPQHF.

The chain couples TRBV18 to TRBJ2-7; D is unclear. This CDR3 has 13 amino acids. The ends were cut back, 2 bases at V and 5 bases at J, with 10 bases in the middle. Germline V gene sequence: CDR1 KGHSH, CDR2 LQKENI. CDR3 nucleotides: TGTGCCAGCTCACCAGTGACTCTCCACGAGCAGTACTTC. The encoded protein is CASSPVTLHEQYF.

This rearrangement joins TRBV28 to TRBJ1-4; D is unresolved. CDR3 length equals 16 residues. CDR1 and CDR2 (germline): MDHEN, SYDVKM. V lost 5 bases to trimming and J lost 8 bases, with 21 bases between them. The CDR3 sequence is CASSLTGPSQKEKLFF. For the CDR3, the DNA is TGTGCCAGCAGTCTAACCGGGCCTTCCCAGAAGGAAAAACTGTTTTTT.

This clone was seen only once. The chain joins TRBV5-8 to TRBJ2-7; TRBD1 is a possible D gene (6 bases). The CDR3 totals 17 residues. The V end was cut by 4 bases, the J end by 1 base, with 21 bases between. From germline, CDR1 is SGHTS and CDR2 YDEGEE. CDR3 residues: CASSPPMGRGSSYEQYF. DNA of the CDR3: TGTGCCAGCAGCCCGCCGATGGGCAGGGGTAGTTCCTACGAGCAGTACTTC.

The CDR3 protein is CASSPQETQYF. As DNA, the CDR3 is TGTGCCAGCAGTCCTCAAGAGACCCAGTACTTC. The V and J genes are TRBV6-6 and TRBJ2-5; D is unresolved. Germline loops: CDR1 MNHNY, CDR2 SVGAGI (reference sequence). The CDR3 loop spans 11 amino acids. Trimming shortened V by 5 bases and J by 2 bases, and 3 bases separated the two germline ends.

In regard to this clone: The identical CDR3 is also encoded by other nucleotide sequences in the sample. The CDR3 DNA sequence: TGTGCCAGCAGTTCGGGCAATCAGCCCCAGCATTTT. It is translated as CASSSGNQPQHF. The rearrangement uses TRBV6-6 and TRBJ1-5; D gene ambiguous. Germline V lookup: CDR1 MNHNY, CDR2 SVGAGI (reference sequence). This CDR3 region has 12 residues. Trimming took off 4 bases at V and 2 bases at J, with 3 bases between the two ends.